The clone carrying this T cell receptor beta chain came up many times. As yet, its antigen is unknown. This record belongs to a study of read filtering for tumor transcriptome and immune sequencing. Study-wide results and caveats: IR-seq captured clonotypes deeper and more reliably than RNA-seq. Single-read clonotypes: roughly 81% of IR-seq clonotypes (approximately 3.7% of reads), almost 75% of RNA-seq clonotypes (nearly 45% of reads).

This library used 300 to 500 ng RNA and molecular barcoded adaptors spanning alpha/delta and beta/gamma chains. One entry per CDR3 protein, called by TCRdb with MiXCR from the reads. The data show around 30,000 distinct CDR3 sequences, under 20% seen once. V lost 6 bases and J 7 bases, leaving 16 bases between the germline ends. The germline V gene encodes CDR1 MGHRA and CDR2 YSYEKL. The CDR3 runs 15 residues. The chain links TRBV4-1 to TRBJ1-6; D remains unclear. The clonotype originates from a donor aged 40 or over with multiple myeloma. Sequencing was performed on a population of CD138-negative cells sorted from bone marrow. The DNA of the CDR3 is TGCGCCAGCAGACCATTAGGGATCCCGAATTCACCCCTCCACTTT. This gives the protein CASRPLGIPNSPLHF.